This T cell receptor (beta chain) came from a study of cytomegalovirus exposure and HLA in healthy donors. Across the study: An early release of data contained approximately 80 million unique TCRs, which came from HLA-typed donors.

This CDR3 has 15 residues. With V trimmed by 5 bases and J by 7 bases, 14 bases remained unmatched. Germline V gene data show CDR1 as SGHDN and CDR2 as FVKESK. Vbeta (60) and Jbeta (13) primers were used in the PCR. The table came from immunoSEQ multiplex PCR; TCRdb's copy has only in-frame clones and leaves some out. The sample carries about 140,000 clones, around nine tenths recorded once. The rearrangement links TRBV14 to TRBJ2-7; 7 bases fit TRBD2. The sequenced material came from PBMCs. This TCR was sampled from a woman aged 25 to 45 in good health and CMV-seronegative. The DNA of the CDR3 is TGTGCCAGCAGCGGAGGGCTGCAGGGAGCGGGGGAGCAGTACTTC. It is translated as CASSGGLQGAGEQYF.